This TCR beta chain was recorded in a study of brain metastases from non-small cell lung cancer. Study observations and caveats: Brain metastases shared most TCR repertoire with primaries, with sparse T cells. T-cell clones appeared expanded in around 61% of brain metastases relative to matched primary tumors.

Germline trimming cut 4 bases from V and 2 bases from J; bases unmatched to any gene: 4. The length of the CDR3 is 15 residues. Germline loops: CDR1 LGHNA, CDR2 YSLEER. Using immunoSEQ multiplex PCR, the repertoire was profiled, and TCRdb retains in-frame clones only, with some absent. The sample has approximately 1,600 clones, about 86% seen once. Remarks on this clone: Its antigen is unidentified.

This sequence originates from a donor at least 40 years old with non-small cell lung cancer. This rearrangement joins TRBV4-3 to TRBJ2-7; 11 nucleotides line up with TRBD1. The sequencing input was primary lung tumor tissue. This CDR3 reads CASSPGTGGPYEQYF. The CDR3 DNA follows: TGCGCCAGCAGCCCCGGGACAGGGGGTCCCTACGAGCAGTACTTC.